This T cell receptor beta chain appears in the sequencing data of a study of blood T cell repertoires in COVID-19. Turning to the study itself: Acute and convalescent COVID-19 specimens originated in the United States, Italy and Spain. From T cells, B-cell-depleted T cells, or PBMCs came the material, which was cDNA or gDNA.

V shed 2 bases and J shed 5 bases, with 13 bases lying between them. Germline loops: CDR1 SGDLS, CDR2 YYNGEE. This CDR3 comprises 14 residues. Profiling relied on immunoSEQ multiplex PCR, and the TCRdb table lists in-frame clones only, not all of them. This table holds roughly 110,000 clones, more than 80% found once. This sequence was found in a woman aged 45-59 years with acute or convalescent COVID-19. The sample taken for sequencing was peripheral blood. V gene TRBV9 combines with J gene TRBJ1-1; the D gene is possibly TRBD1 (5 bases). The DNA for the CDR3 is TGTGCCAGCAGCGTGGGGGACTTGAGGACTGAAGCTTTCTTT. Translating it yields CASSVGDLRTEAFF.